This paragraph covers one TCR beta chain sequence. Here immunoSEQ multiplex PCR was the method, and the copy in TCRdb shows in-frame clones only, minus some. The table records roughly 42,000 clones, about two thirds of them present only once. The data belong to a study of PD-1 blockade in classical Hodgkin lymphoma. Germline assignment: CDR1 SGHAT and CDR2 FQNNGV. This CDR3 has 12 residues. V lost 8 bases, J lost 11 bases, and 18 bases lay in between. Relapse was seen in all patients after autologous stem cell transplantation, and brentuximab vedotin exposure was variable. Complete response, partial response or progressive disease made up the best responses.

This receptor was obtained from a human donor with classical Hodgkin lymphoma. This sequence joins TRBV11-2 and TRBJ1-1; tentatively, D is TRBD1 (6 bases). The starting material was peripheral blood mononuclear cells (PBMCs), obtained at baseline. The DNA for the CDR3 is TGTGCCAGCCTTCCAAGGGGGGGCGGGGCTTTCTTT. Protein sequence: CASLPRGGGAFF.